This T cell receptor (beta chain) stems from a study of technical replicates of blood from several donors. Libraries were prepared by immunoSEQ multiplex PCR; TCRdb keeps only in-frame clonotypes and omits some of them. Of tens of thousands of clones listed, around 94% are singletons. This clone was picked up one time. The sample consisted of T cells isolated from PBMCs. This sequence was found in a human donor in good health.

Here the CDR3 reads CASSAKGQMSYGYTF. For the CDR3, the DNA is TGTGCCAGCAGCGCAAAGGGACAGATGAGCTATGGCTACACCTTC. The chain employs TRBV2 and TRBJ1-2, with 7 bases identical to TRBD1. There are 15 residues in the CDR3. Germline CDR1 is SNHLY and CDR2 is FYNNEI. With 6 bases clipped from V and 4 bases from J, the junction kept 11 bases outside the gene matches.